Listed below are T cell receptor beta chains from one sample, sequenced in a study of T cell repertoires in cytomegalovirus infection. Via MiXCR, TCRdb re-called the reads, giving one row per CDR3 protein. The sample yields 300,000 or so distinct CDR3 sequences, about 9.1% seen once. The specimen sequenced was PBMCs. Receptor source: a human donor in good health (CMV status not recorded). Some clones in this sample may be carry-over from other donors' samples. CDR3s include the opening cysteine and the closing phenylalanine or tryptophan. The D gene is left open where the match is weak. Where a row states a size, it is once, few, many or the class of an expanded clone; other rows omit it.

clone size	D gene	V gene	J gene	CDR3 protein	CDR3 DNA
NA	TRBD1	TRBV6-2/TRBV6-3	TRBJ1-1	CASNRNSDRGTEAFF	TGTGCCAGCAATCGAAACTCGGACAGGGGGACTGAAGCTTTCTTT
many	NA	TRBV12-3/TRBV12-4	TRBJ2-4	CASQDRHRKNIQYF	TGTGCCAGCCAAGACCGCCACAGAAAAAACATTCAGTACTTC
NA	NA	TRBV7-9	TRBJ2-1	CASTGLYNEQFF	TGTGCCAGCACGGGACTTTACAATGAGCAGTTCTTC
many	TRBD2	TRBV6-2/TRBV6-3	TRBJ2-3	CASSYGGLVPDTQYF	TGTGCCAGCAGTTACGGGGGACTAGTCCCAGATACGCAGTATTTT
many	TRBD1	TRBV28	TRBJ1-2	CASSPDQTGMGGYTF	TGTGCCAGCAGTCCCGACCAGACAGGGATGGGCGGCTACACCTTC
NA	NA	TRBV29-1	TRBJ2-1	CSGKDLRLGDEQFF	TGCAGCGGTAAGGATTTAAGACTAGGCGATGAGCAGTTCTTC
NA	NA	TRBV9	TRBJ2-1	CASSLTTRPGNEQFF	TGTGCCAGCAGCCTCACTACCCGCCCCGGCAATGAGCAGTTCTTC
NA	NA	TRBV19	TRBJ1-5	CASRTRGRDQPQHF	TGTGCCAGCCGGACGCGGGGAAGGGATCAGCCCCAGCATTTT
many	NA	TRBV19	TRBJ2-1	CASSIGQISYNEQFF	TGTGCCAGTAGTATAGGACAGATATCCTACAATGAGCAGTTCTTC
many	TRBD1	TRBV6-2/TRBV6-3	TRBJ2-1	CASRNTGQGISNEQFF	TGTGCCAGCAGGAACACGGGACAGGGAATCTCCAATGAGCAGTTCTTC
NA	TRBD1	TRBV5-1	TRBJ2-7	CASSLNGQGSYEQYF	TGCGCCAGCAGCTTAAACGGACAGGGGTCCTACGAGCAGTACTTC
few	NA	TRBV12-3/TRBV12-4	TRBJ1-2	CASSSASAGFDGYTF	TGTGCCAGCAGTTCCGCCTCGGCAGGGTTCGATGGCTACACCTTC
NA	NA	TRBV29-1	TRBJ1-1	CSVGRRVDPEAFF	TGCAGCGTTGGTCGGCGGGTGGACCCTGAAGCTTTCTTT
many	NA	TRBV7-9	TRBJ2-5	CASSARDQYQETQYF	TGTGCCAGCAGCGCCCGGGACCAGTACCAAGAGACCCAGTACTTC
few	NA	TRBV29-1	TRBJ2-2	CSPQGGFTGELFF	TGCAGCCCCCAGGGGGGGTTCACCGGGGAGCTGTTTTTT
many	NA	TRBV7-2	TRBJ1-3	CASSVPGPQPDGNTIYF	TGTGCCAGCAGCGTACCGGGACCCCAGCCAGATGGAAACACCATATATTTT
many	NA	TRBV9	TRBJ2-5	CASSGRDDRETQYF	TGTGCCAGCAGCGGCCGGGACGATCGAGAGACCCAGTACTTC
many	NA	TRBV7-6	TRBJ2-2	CASSLVGETGELFF	TGTGCCAGCAGCTTAGTGGGGGAGACCGGGGAGCTGTTTTTT
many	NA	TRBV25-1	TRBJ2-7	CASSEYPDRNYEQYF	TGTGCCAGCAGTGAATATCCCGACAGGAACTACGAGCAGTACTTC
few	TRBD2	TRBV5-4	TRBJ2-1	CAMVGGGRGPKGSYNEQFF	TGTGCCATGGTGGGGGGTGGGAGGGGCCCGAAGGGCTCCTACAATGAGCAGTTCTTC
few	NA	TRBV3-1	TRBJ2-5	CASSQDQGLQETQYF	TGTGCCAGCAGCCAAGATCAAGGACTCCAAGAGACCCAGTACTTC
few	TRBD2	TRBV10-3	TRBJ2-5	CAISPSGGNGETQYF	TGTGCCATCAGTCCTAGCGGGGGAAACGGAGAGACCCAGTACTTC
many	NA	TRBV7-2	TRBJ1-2	CASSQWENYGYTF	TGTGCCAGCAGTCAGTGGGAAAACTATGGCTACACCTTC
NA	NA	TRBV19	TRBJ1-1	CASSITPRTEAFF	TGTGCCAGTAGTATAACGCCCAGGACTGAAGCTTTCTTT
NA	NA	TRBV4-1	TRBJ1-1	CASSQEIPVMNTEAFF	TGCGCCAGCAGCCAAGAAATACCGGTCATGAACACTGAAGCTTTCTTT
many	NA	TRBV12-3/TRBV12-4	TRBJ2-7	CASSPNQGGDYEQYF	TGTGCCAGCAGCCCGAATCAGGGGGGAGACTACGAGCAGTACTTC
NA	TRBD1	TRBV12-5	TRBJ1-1	CASGLVTGTGGFWEAFF	TGTGCTAGTGGTTTGGTAACCGGGACAGGGGGCTTTTGGGAAGCTTTCTTT
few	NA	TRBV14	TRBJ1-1	CASSQDPDPATEAFF	TGTGCCAGCAGCCAAGATCCGGACCCCGCCACTGAAGCTTTCTTT
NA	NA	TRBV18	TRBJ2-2	CASSPARGPRVGELFF	TGTGCCAGCTCACCGGCAAGGGGACCAAGGGTCGGGGAGCTGTTTTTT
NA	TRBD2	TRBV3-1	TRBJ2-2	CASSQDKGLAGFDTGELFF	TGTGCCAGCAGCCAAGACAAGGGACTAGCGGGCTTCGACACCGGGGAGCTGTTTTTT
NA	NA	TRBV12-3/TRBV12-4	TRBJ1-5	CASSPEDSNQPQHF	TGTGCCAGCAGCCCTGAGGACAGCAATCAGCCCCAGCATTTT
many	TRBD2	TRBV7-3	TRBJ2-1	CASSSSLGGGYNEQFF	TGTGCCAGCAGCTCATCTTTAGGCGGGGGATACAATGAGCAGTTCTTC
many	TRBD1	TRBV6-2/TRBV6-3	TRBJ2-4	CASSYLGQGTTRQYF	TGTGCCAGCAGTTACCTAGGACAGGGAACAACAAGGCAGTACTTC
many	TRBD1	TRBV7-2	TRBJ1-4	CASSSGGQGYTDEKLFF	TGTGCCAGCAGCTCGGGGGGACAGGGGTATACGGATGAAAAACTGTTTTTT
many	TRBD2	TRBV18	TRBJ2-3	CASSATGQRGTDTQYF	TGTGCCAGCTCAGCCACGGGGCAGCGGGGAACAGATACGCAGTATTTT
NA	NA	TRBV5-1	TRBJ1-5	CASSLEVSNQPQHF	TGCGCCAGCAGCTTGGAGGTCAGCAATCAGCCCCAGCATTTT
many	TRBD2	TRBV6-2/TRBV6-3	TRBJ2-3	CASSYSGTSENTQYF	TGTGCCAGCAGTTACAGTGGGACTAGCGAGAATACGCAGTATTTT
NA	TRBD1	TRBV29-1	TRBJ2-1	CSVYRDSDNEQFF	TGCAGCGTTTACCGGGACAGCGACAATGAGCAGTTCTTC
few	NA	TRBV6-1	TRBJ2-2	CASILNTGELFF	TGTGCCAGCATCCTAAACACCGGGGAGCTGTTTTTT
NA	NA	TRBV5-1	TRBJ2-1	CASSPRDIRFFDEQFF	TGCGCCAGCAGCCCCCGGGACATACGGTTTTTCGATGAGCAGTTCTTC
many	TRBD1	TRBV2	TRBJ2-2	CASSERTGRTGELFF	TGTGCCAGCAGTGAAAGGACAGGGAGGACCGGGGAGCTGTTTTTT
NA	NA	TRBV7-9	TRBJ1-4	CASSLGPATNEKLFF	TGTGCCAGCAGCCTGGGGCCTGCTACTAATGAAAAACTGTTTTTT
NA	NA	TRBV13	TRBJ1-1	CASSLGAGEGTEAFF	TGTGCCAGCAGCTTAGGTGCAGGCGAGGGAACTGAAGCTTTCTTT
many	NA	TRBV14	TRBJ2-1	CASSQGGGQFF	TGTGCCAGCAGCCAAGGGGGGGGCCAGTTCTTC
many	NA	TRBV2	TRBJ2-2	CASRTSTNTGELFF	TGTGCCAGCAGAACTTCTACGAACACCGGGGAGCTGTTTTTT
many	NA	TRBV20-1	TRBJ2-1	CSARIAGPNLAFF	TGCAGTGCTAGGATTGCGGGGCCTAATCTTGCGTTCTTC
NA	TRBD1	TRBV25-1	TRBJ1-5	CASSAGGQGFLQPQHF	TGTGCCAGCAGTGCAGGGGGACAGGGTTTCTTGCAGCCCCAGCATTTT
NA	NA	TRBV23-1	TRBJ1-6	CASLTEFYNSPLHF	TGCGCCAGCTTAACAGAGTTCTATAATTCACCCCTCCACTTT
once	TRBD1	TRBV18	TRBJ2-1	CASSPGQAYNEQFF	TGTGCCAGCTCACCGGGACAGGCCTACAATGAGCAGTTCTTC